This passage covers 29 T cell receptor beta chains from one sample sequenced in a study of CD8 T cells in Susac syndrome. Reverse transcription used 0.5 to 1 ug RNA and random hexamers. TCRdb ran MiXCR on the immunoSEQ multiplex PCR reads and lists one entry per CDR3 protein. This sample yields about 130,000 distinct CDR3 sequences, of which roughly 95% are seen a single time; more than 0.095% belongs to the top ten. Sequencing was done on a sample of CD4+ T cells from PBMCs. The receptors were sampled from a human donor in good health.

The CDR3 loop reads CSAGSGRINQPQHF. The CDR3 DNA is TGCAGTGCTGGTTCGGGACGGATTAATCAGCCCCAGCATTTT. The gene calls are TRBV20-1 and TRBJ1-5, with TRBD1 as a possible D gene (5 bases). Looked up from germline, CDR1 is DFQATT and CDR2 is SNEGSKA (reference sequence). The CDR3 is made up of 14 amino acids. The ends were cut back, 5 bases at V and 4 bases at J, with 15 bases in the middle.

With respect to this clonotype: An end of the junction differs from the germline gene, which may be a read error. J is TRBJ2-5 and V is TRBV7-7, with D tentatively TRBD1 or TRBD2 (5 bases each). The CDR3 runs to 13 residues. CDR1 is SSHAT and CDR2 is FNYEAQ in the germline V gene (reference sequence). For the CDR3, the DNA is TGTGCTAGCAGCTCCTCGGGACCGAGAGACCAGTACTTC. Translating gives CASSSSGPRDQYF.

The chain recombines TRBV29-1 with TRBJ2-7; D could derive from TRBD1 or TRBD2 (5 bases each). Between the trimmed V and J ends, which lost 0 bases and 1 base, there was a span of 13 bases. Looked up from germline, CDR1 is SQVTM and CDR2 is ANQGSEA. The CDR3 runs to 15 residues. This chain's CDR3 is CSVEDRGAISYEQYF. In DNA form, the CDR3 reads TGCAGCGTTGAAGACCGAGGGGCAATATCCTACGAGCAGTACTTC.

This chain links TRBV28 with TRBJ1-3; D possibly corresponds to TRBD1 (5 bases). The CDR3 sequence is 15 residues long. Germline CDR1 and CDR2: MDHEN and SYDVKM. Trimming took off 6 bases at V and 3 bases at J, with 15 bases between the two ends. The CDR3 is CASSRRGTVGNTIYF. The CDR3 DNA reads TGTGCCAGCAGCCGACGCGGGACTGTTGGAAACACCATATATTTT.

The V and J genes are TRBV20-1 and TRBJ2-7, with 7 positions matching TRBD1. The V segment lost 1 base and the J segment 4 bases; nucleotides outside the gene matches: 1. This CDR3 has 12 residues. The germline V gene encodes CDR1 DFQATT and CDR2 SNEGSKA (reference sequence). CDR3 sequence (DNA): TGCAGTGCTAGAGTCAGGGGGTACGAGCAGTACTTC. Protein sequence: CSARVRGYEQYF.

V and J are TRBV6-5 and TRBJ2-7, with a tentative D call TRBD1 (5 bases). The CDR3 length is 17 residues. Germline V lookup: CDR1 MNHEY, CDR2 SVGAGI. V shed 2 bases and J shed 3 bases, with 20 bases lying between them. The CDR3 bases are TGTGCCAGCAGTTACAAATCGACAGCCCTAACCTTCTACGAGCAGTACTTC. The encoded protein is CASSYKSTALTFYEQYF.

The V and J genes are TRBV2 and TRBJ2-5; the match to TRBD1 covers 8 bases. Germline lookup yields CDR1 SNHLY and CDR2 FYNNEI. The length of the CDR3 is 14 residues. V dropped 5 bases and J dropped 5; count of bases not matched to a gene: 7. The CDR3 reads CASSTGTGVETQYF. CDR3 nucleotides: TGTGCCAGCAGTACCGGGACAGGCGTTGAGACCCAGTACTTC.

The chain couples TRBV5-1 to TRBJ2-7; D is uncertain. The CDR3 has 14 amino acids. Germline CDR1 is SGHRS and CDR2 is YFSETQ. V lost 4 bases, J lost 0 bases, and 11 bases lay in between. CDR3 residues: CASSGEVSSYEQYF. DNA of the CDR3: TGCGCCAGCAGCGGCGAGGTGTCCTCCTACGAGCAGTACTTC. The entire variable domain, with the rest obtained from reference TRBV5-1 and TRBJ2-7, is as follows: KAGVTQTPRYLIKTRGQQVTLSCSPISGHRSVSWYQQTPGQGLQFLFEYFSETQRNKGNFPGRFSGRQFSNSRSEMNVSTLELGDSALYLCASSGEVSSYEQYFGPGTRLTVT.

The chain couples TRBV19 to TRBJ2-3; D is possibly TRBD2 (6 bases). Trimming stripped 6 bases from V and 1 base from J, with 8 bases between. Germline loops: CDR1 LNHDA, CDR2 SQIVND (reference sequence). CDR3 length: 13 amino acids. Here the CDR3 DNA reads TGTGCCAGTAGCGCTAGCGGCACAGATACGCAGTATTTT. It encodes CASSASGTDTQYF.

This clonotype was seen a few times. The chain combines TRBV5-7 with TRBJ1-5; D ambiguous. Being an ORF, TRBV5-7 has a function that is uncertain. V lost 0 bases to trimming and J lost 2 bases, with 6 bases between them. This CDR3 contains 14 residues. CDR3 in amino acids: CASSLVQGNQPQHF. CDR3 in DNA: TGTGCCAGCAGCTTGGTTCAGGGCAATCAGCCCCAGCATTTT.

The chain carries TRBV30 and TRBJ2-5, with TRBD2 matching 8 bases. V gave up 3 bases and J gave up 5 bases; unmatched junction bases: 8. This CDR3 region has 14 residues. Looked up from germline, CDR1 is GTSNPN and CDR2 is SVGIG (reference sequence). CDR3 sequence (DNA): TGTGCCTGGAGCTCCGGGGGGGGCCCGGAGACCCAGTACTTC. Translated: CAWSSGGGPETQYF.

This clonotype was counted only a few times. The V call is TRBV19, the J call TRBJ2-1, with TRBD2 identical over 9 bases. The CDR3 runs 15 residues. Germline loops: CDR1 LNHDA, CDR2 SQIVND (reference sequence). With 5 bases clipped from V and 0 bases from J, the junction kept 2 bases outside the gene matches. The CDR3: CASSFSGSSYNEQFF. CDR3 DNA sequence: TGTGCCAGTAGTTTTAGCGGGAGCTCCTACAATGAGCAGTTCTTC.

This clonotype was seen more than once but under ten times. The rearrangement joins TRBV7-9 to TRBJ2-5; unclear D gene. CDR1 and CDR2 from the germline V gene are SEHNR and FQNEAQ (reference sequence). The CDR3 length is 15 residues. Trimming pared 1 base from V and 0 bases from J, leaving 9 bases between. The CDR3 is CASSLGLTDQETQYF. The CDR3 nucleotides read TGTGCCAGCAGCTTAGGTCTCACCGACCAAGAGACCCAGTACTTC.

This rearrangement joins TRBV20-1 to TRBJ2-2, with D unclear. Between the trimmed V and J ends, which lost 2 bases and 4 bases, there was a span of 11 bases. Germline-derived CDR1 and CDR2 are DFQATT and SNEGSKA (reference sequence). The CDR3 runs 14 residues. CDR3 DNA: TGCAGTGCTAGACACCCCTCGGGCACCGGGGAGCTGTTTTTT. It yields the protein CSARHPSGTGELFF.

This clonotype was detected once. This chain's CDR3 is CASSRDFSSYEQYF. The CDR3 DNA reads TGTGCCAGCAGTCGCGACTTTTCCTCCTACGAGCAGTACTTC. This chain uses TRBV28 with TRBJ2-7, with unresolved D. Germline CDR1 and CDR2: MDHEN and SYDVKM. V was trimmed by 5 bases and J by 0 bases, leaving 11 bases between them. CDR3 length: 14 residues.

V is TRBV20-1 and J is TRBJ2-7; D may be TRBD1 or TRBD2 (6 bases each). CDR1 and CDR2 from the germline V gene are DFQATT and SNEGSKA (reference sequence). The CDR3 has 13 amino acids. V shed 2 bases and J shed 5 bases, with 13 bases lying between them. CDR3 in amino acids: CSARRGRTHEQYF. In DNA form, the CDR3 reads TGCAGTGCTAGAAGGGGGAGGACCCACGAGCAGTACTTC.

The chain has TRBV5-6 and TRBJ1-6; D not resolved. V shed 4 bases and J shed 6 bases, with 8 bases lying between them. The CDR3 totals 13 residues. CDR1 and CDR2 (germline): SGHDT, YYEEEE. The CDR3 DNA follows: TGTGCCAGCAGCCTTTCAATTAATTCACCCCTCCACTTT. Translation: CASSLSINSPLHF.

V usage is TRBV5-1 and J usage is TRBJ2-7; 8 bases fit TRBD2. The length of the CDR3 is 13 residues. Trimming removed 4 bases from V and 12 bases from J; junction bases left unmatched: 12. From germline, CDR1 is SGHRS and CDR2 YFSETQ. The CDR3 reads CASSRSGGERRYF. The DNA of the CDR3 is TGCGCCAGCAGCCGCTCGGGAGGGGAACGTAGGTACTTC.

The CDR3 is CASRPKLVHEQFF. In nucleotides, the CDR3 is TGTGCCAGCAGGCCCAAACTAGTTCATGAGCAGTTCTTC. The chain employs TRBV6-5 and TRBJ2-1; possible D gene TRBD2, 5 bases. Germline CDR1 and CDR2: MNHEY and SVGAGI. The length of the CDR3 is 13 residues. Trimming cost V 6 bases and J 8 bases, with 14 bases left between them.

The rearrangement links TRBV2 to TRBJ2-2, with 13 bases lining up with TRBD2. Germline V gene data show CDR1 as SNHLY and CDR2 as FYNNEI. The CDR3 is made up of 17 amino acids. V trimming: 6 bases; J trimming: 0 bases; junction bases outside the gene matches: 4. This CDR3 is CASSLGLAGSNTGELFF. CDR3 DNA: TGTGCCAGCAGCCTGGGACTAGCGGGATCGAACACCGGGGAGCTGTTTTTT.

V is TRBV3-1 and J is TRBJ2-7, with D possibly TRBD1 on 6 matching bases. V was trimmed by 4 bases and J by 6 bases, leaving 19 bases between them. CDR3 length: 15 residues. The germline V gene has CDR1 LGHDT and CDR2 YNNKEL (reference sequence). The DNA for the CDR3 is TGTGCCAGCAGCCTCGGGACAATTCCATCGGGCGAGCAGTACTTC. This sequence encodes CASSLGTIPSGEQYF.

The chain recombines TRBV6-6 with TRBJ1-1; D gene ambiguous. In germline, CDR1 is MNHNY, CDR2 SVGAGI (reference sequence). The germline V and J ends were trimmed by 4 bases and 0 bases, with 9 bases remaining between them. CDR3 length: 14 residues. Written as DNA, the CDR3 is TGTGCCAGCAGTTGGGGTGGAATGAACACTGAAGCTTTCTTT. Amino acids: CASSWGGMNTEAFF.

V is TRBV12-3 or TRBV12-4 and J is TRBJ2-3, with D perhaps TRBD1 or TRBD2 (5 bases each). The CDR3 sequence is 14 residues long. Deletions cut 2 bases from V and 0 bases from J, with 6 bases between. The CDR3 DNA sequence: TGTGCCAGCAGTTTATGGGGGAGCACAGATACGCAGTATTTT. It specifies CASSLWGSTDTQYF.

The chain is built from TRBV28 and TRBJ2-5; a weak D match, TRBD2 (7 bases). With 3 bases removed from V and 5 bases from J, the gap between germline ends came to 10 bases. The CDR3 covers 13 residues. CDR1 is MDHEN, CDR2 SYDVKM, per germline. The CDR3 DNA reads as TGTGCCAGCAGTTTCGGGGGGCTCGAGACCCAGTACTTC. Its protein product is CASSFGGLETQYF.

The V and J genes are TRBV10-2 and TRBJ1-5; D might be TRBD1 (5 bases). Trimming stripped 1 base from V and 4 bases from J, with 11 bases between. Germline assignment: CDR1 WSHSY and CDR2 SAAADI. CDR3 length: 15 residues. CDR3 protein: CASSEYLGENQPQHF. The CDR3 DNA is TGCGCCAGCAGTGAGTATCTGGGGGAGAATCAGCCCCAGCATTTT.

Here the CDR3 DNA reads TGTGCCAGCAGCCCTGAGGGACTAGCGGGAGCCTTAGAGCAGTTCTTC. It specifies CASSPEGLAGALEQFF. The chain is built from TRBV7-2 and TRBJ2-1; 14 nucleotides line up with TRBD2. Unmatched junction bases numbered 10, after V lost 5 bases and J lost 10 bases. In germline, CDR1 is SGHTA, CDR2 FQGNSA. CDR3 length: 16 amino acids.

The chain has TRBV3-1 and TRBJ2-1; D is possibly TRBD1 (6 bases). This CDR3 has 14 amino acids. CDR1 is LGHDT, CDR2 YNNKEL, per germline (reference sequence). With 1 base removed from V and 9 bases from J, the gap between germline ends came to 13 bases. This CDR3 reads CASSQVSDRVEQFF. CDR3 nucleotide sequence: TGTGCCAGCAGCCAAGTCTCGGACAGAGTTGAGCAGTTCTTC.

The rearrangement uses TRBV15 and TRBJ2-7, with D maybe TRBD1 (6 bases). The germline V gene has CDR1 LNHNV and CDR2 YYDKDF (reference sequence). The CDR3 length is 14 residues. V gave up 4 bases and J gave up 0 bases, with 10 bases separating them. CDR3 loop: CATSIRGSSYEQYF. CDR3 sequence (DNA): TGTGCCACCAGCATCAGGGGCTCCTCCTACGAGCAGTACTTC. The complete variable domain, with remaining parts taken from reference TRBV15 and TRBJ2-7, reads DAMVIQNPRYQVTQFGKPVTLSCSQTLNHNVMYWYQQKSSQAPKLLFHYYDKDFNNEADTPDNFQSRRPNTSFCFLDIRSPGLGDTAMYLCATSIRGSSYEQYFGPGTRLTVT.

V gene TRBV29-1 combines with J gene TRBJ2-1; 8 bases are shared with TRBD2. The CDR3 length is 13 residues. Germline assignment: CDR1 SQVTM and CDR2 ANQGSEA. J was trimmed by 7 bases and V by 6 bases; bases with no gene match: 8. CDR3 amino acids: CSVATGTSNEQFF. The CDR3 DNA reads as TGCAGCGTCGCGACCGGGACTAGTAATGAGCAGTTCTTC.